This T cell receptor beta chain comes out of a study of metastatic and nonmetastatic thyroid tumors. Per germline, CDR1 SEHNR and CDR2 FQNEAQ (reference sequence). The CDR3 is 13 amino acids. The V gene lost 1 base and the J gene lost 8 bases, with 6 bases spanning the gap. No patient received treatment before thyroid surgery. TCRdb called clones again from the PCR reads with MiXCR. Here the sample spans around 30,000 clones, 20% to 25% being singletons. The sequenced sample consisted of tumor tissue. The receptor was isolated from a male donor with papillary thyroid cancer or a benign thyroid nodule (not recorded which). Some clones in this sample may be carry-over from other donors' samples. The chain is built from TRBV7-9 and TRBJ1-6; D is unclear. Written as DNA, the CDR3 is TGTGCCAGCAGCTTAGAACCTTATTCACCCCTCCACTTT. Residues: CASSLEPYSPLHF.